What follows are 30 T cell receptor beta chains derived from one specimen sequenced in a study of spatial heterogeneity in lung cancer. TCRdb recomputed calls from the 5' RACE reads with MiXCR, one row per CDR3 protein. The sample lists under 20,000 distinct CDR3 sequences, approximately 9.1% occurring once. Time point denoted: blood at routine non-recurrence follow-up after resection. The input for sequencing was PBMCs, taken at follow-up. These receptors came from a female donor with early-stage non-small cell lung cancer.

This clonotype was observed a few times. The chain combines TRBV9 with TRBJ2-2; 7 positions agree with TRBD1. Germline trimming cut 0 bases from V and 1 base from J; bases unmatched to any gene: 6. This CDR3 region has 17 residues. Germline V CDR1 and CDR2: SGDLS, YYNGEE. The CDR3 sequence: CASSVALGTVNTGELFF. DNA for the CDR3: TGTGCCAGCAGCGTAGCTCTTGGGACAGTGAACACCGGGGAGCTGTTTTTT.

At least ten counts were recorded for this clonotype. The rearrangement uses TRBV12-3 or TRBV12-4 and TRBJ2-3; TRBD2 agrees at 8 bases. The CDR3 extends over 14 amino acids. J gave up 2 bases and V 4 bases, and 2 bases lay outside the gene matches. CDR3 sequence reads: CASSSGGVTDTQYF. The CDR3 DNA reads as TGTGCCAGCAGTTCCGGGGGGGTCACAGATACGCAGTATTTT.

This clonotype was picked up many times. This chain uses TRBV21-1 with TRBJ2-7; the tabulated D call, TRBD1, remains unverified against the DNA. TRBV21-1 is a pseudogene locus. The CDR3 covers 16 residues. The CDR3 DNA reads as TGTGCCAGCAGCACCTACCCGGGACGGAGAACCTACGAGCAGTACTTC. Its protein is CASSTYPGRRTYEQYF.

Many counts were recorded for this clonotype. This chain uses TRBV29-1 with TRBJ2-7; D is perhaps TRBD2 (6 bases). Per the germline V gene, CDR1 is SQVTM and CDR2 is ANQGSEA. With 6 bases removed from V and 4 bases from J, the gap between germline ends came to 10 bases. CDR3 size: 11 residues. Here the CDR3 reads CSVDGLYEQYF. CDR3 bases: TGCAGCGTGGACGGACTATACGAGCAGTACTTC.

The chain has TRBV9 and TRBJ2-2; the D is unclear. This CDR3 has 8 residues. Germline assignment: CDR1 SGDLS and CDR2 YYNGEE. V lost 9 bases, J lost 6 bases, and 0 bases lay in between. The CDR3 sequence is CATGELFF. In nucleotides, the CDR3 is TGTGCCACCGGGGAGCTGTTTTTT.

This clonotype was picked up many times. The chain recombines TRBV12-5 with TRBJ1-1, with 9 bases aligning to TRBD1. V trimming: 5 bases; J trimming: 0 bases; junction bases outside the gene matches: 7. Germline V CDR1 and CDR2: LGHNT, FRNRAP. The CDR3 has 16 residues. The CDR3 here is CASGPGQGPMNTEAFF. Written as DNA, the CDR3 is TGTGCTAGTGGTCCCGGACAGGGGCCCATGAACACTGAAGCTTTCTTT.

Only a few counts were recorded for this clonotype. One junction end disagrees with the germline gene, perhaps due to a read error. Here the CDR3 reads CASRLGTAFSYEQYF. Written as DNA, the CDR3 is TGCGCCAGCAGATTGGGGACAGCTTTCTCCTACGAGCAGTACTTC. The rearrangement joins TRBV5-1 to TRBJ2-7; TRBD1 matches at 7 bases. This CDR3 region has 15 residues. CDR1 and CDR2 from the germline V gene are SGHRS and YFSETQ.

The chain employs TRBV4-2 and TRBJ2-3; D unresolved. Germline V gene data show CDR1 as LGHNA and CDR2 as YNFKEQ. The V and J ends lost 6 bases and 6 bases respectively, with 16 bases between them. The CDR3 consists of 14 residues. The CDR3 coding sequence is TGTGCCAGCAGGCGAACGGGCGCCCCGGATACGCAGTATTTT. This codes for CASRRTGAPDTQYF.

This clonotype showed up many times. The chain carries TRBV5-1 and TRBJ2-3; D gene unclear. V gave up 0 bases and J gave up 3 bases, with 11 bases separating them. CDR3 length: 15 residues. Germline V CDR1 and CDR2: SGHRS, YFSETQ. CDR3 nucleotide sequence: TGCGCCAGCAGCTTGGGCAGGCGGTTAACAGATACGCAGTATTTT. Translating gives CASSLGRRLTDTQYF.

This clonotype was observed a handful of times. The chain has TRBV4-1 and TRBJ2-5; D is ambiguous. The CDR3 is made up of 15 amino acids. Germline CDR1 MGHRA, CDR2 YSYEKL. Trimming stripped 3 bases from V and 1 base from J, with 12 bases between. The CDR3 loop is CASSHFGPAQETQYF. The CDR3 region has the DNA TGCGCCAGCAGCCACTTTGGACCTGCCCAAGAGACCCAGTACTTC.

V gene TRBV30 combines with J gene TRBJ2-7; no clear D. Looked up from germline, CDR1 is GTSNPN and CDR2 is SVGIG (reference sequence). The CDR3 sequence is 11 residues long. Trimming removed 2 bases from V and 1 base from J, with 3 bases in between. This CDR3 reads CAWSHSYEQYF. The CDR3 DNA sequence: TGTGCCTGGAGTCATTCCTACGAGCAGTACTTC.

This clonotype occurred many times. J is TRBJ1-3 and V is TRBV29-1; 8 nucleotides agree with TRBD1. The CDR3 sequence is 14 residues long. The germline gives CDR1 SQVTM, CDR2 ANQGSEA. V lost 3 bases to trimming and J lost 0 bases; unmatched junction nucleotides: 1. For the CDR3, the DNA is TGCAGCGTTGATACAGGGGGCTCTGGAAACACCATATATTTT. It encodes CSVDTGGSGNTIYF.

This clonotype showed up many times. The chain joins TRBV28 to TRBJ2-2, with unresolved D. This CDR3 region has 13 residues. Germline assignment: CDR1 MDHEN and CDR2 SYDVKM. The V end was cut by 8 bases, the J end by 0 bases, with 7 bases between. Here the CDR3 reads CASLTPNTGELFF. In nucleotides, the CDR3 is TGTGCCAGCCTGACACCGAACACCGGGGAGCTGTTTTTT. The entire variable domain, with the rest obtained from reference TRBV28 and TRBJ2-2, is as follows: DVKVTQSSRYLVKRTGEKVFLECVQDMDHENMFWYRQDPGLGLRLIYFSYDVKMKEKGDIPEGYSVSREKKERFSLILESASTNQTSMYLCASLTPNTGELFFGEGSRLTVL.

This clonotype was found many times. At one end the junction does not follow the germline gene, possibly because of a read error. This chain joins TRBV7-2 and TRBJ2-7; TRBD2 agrees at 9 bases. From germline, CDR1 is SGHTA and CDR2 FQGNSA. The length of the CDR3 is 14 residues. CDR3 sequence (DNA): TGTGCCAGCAGCCCCCGGACTAGCGCGAGGGAATTGAACTTC. Translation gives CASSPRTSARELNF.

This clonotype was found a few times. This may arise from a read error, as a much more abundant clone is one base away. The chain is built from TRBV29-1 and TRBJ2-7; D is ambiguous. The V gene's germline CDR1 is SQVTM and CDR2 ANQGSEA. CDR3 length equals 13 residues. The V and J ends lost 5 bases and 0 bases respectively, with 11 bases between them. This CDR3 reads CSVTVRPSYEQYF. The CDR3 DNA sequence: TGCAGCGTTACGGTTAGACCCTCCTACGAGCAGTACTTC.

This clonotype was found many times. The chain employs TRBV10-3 and TRBJ2-7; 13 bases are a match to TRBD2. The CDR3 totals 14 residues. Trimming at V came to 5 bases and at J to 6 bases, leaving 4 bases not matched to a gene. Germline assignment: CDR1 ENHRY and CDR2 SYGVKD. The CDR3 sequence is CAISSGLAGSEQYF. CDR3 nucleotide sequence: TGTGCCATCAGTTCGGGACTAGCGGGATCCGAGCAGTACTTC.

This clonotype is medium-sized by share. This chain links TRBV7-2 with TRBJ1-1, with TRBD1 matching 10 bases. V trimming: 6 bases; J trimming: 4 bases; junction bases outside the gene matches: 14. The CDR3 has 17 residues. In germline, CDR1 is SGHTA, CDR2 FQGNSA. Here the CDR3 reads CASSPRQGARGATEAFF. CDR3 DNA sequence: TGTGCCAGCAGTCCGAGACAGGGGGCGAGAGGGGCCACTGAAGCTTTCTTT.

A note on this clonotype: A much bigger clone sits one base away, suggesting this may be a read error. The chain uses TRBV4-3 and TRBJ1-1, with a tentative D call TRBD1 (5 bases). Trimming left V 4 bases short and J 13 bases short, with 25 bases between. Germline CDR1 is LGHNA and CDR2 is YSLEER. CDR3 length equals 15 residues. Written as DNA, the CDR3 is TGCGCCAGCAGCCCGGAACCAGGGCCCAAGCGCGGAGTTTTCTTT. It encodes CASSPEPGPKRGVFF.

In this sample, this clonotype turned up many times. The gene calls are TRBV18 and TRBJ1-5; D is possibly TRBD1 (6 bases). The V gene lost 3 bases and the J gene lost 9 bases, with 21 bases spanning the gap. The germline CDR1 and CDR2 sequences are KGHSH and LQKENI. The CDR3 has 16 residues. Here the CDR3 reads CASSPSGQLQFLPQHF. The CDR3 DNA reads as TGTGCCAGCTCACCGTCGGGACAACTCCAGTTTTTGCCCCAGCATTTT.

This clonotype occurred many times. The chain employs TRBV4-2 and TRBJ2-3; D unresolved. The V and J ends lost 0 bases and 2 bases respectively, with 6 bases between them. Germline loops: CDR1 LGHNA, CDR2 YNFKEQ. This CDR3 has 14 residues. This chain's CDR3 is CASSQDAATDTQYF. The CDR3 DNA reads as TGTGCCAGCAGCCAAGATGCCGCCACAGATACGCAGTATTTT.

The chain is built from TRBV12-3 or TRBV12-4 and TRBJ1-6, with D maybe TRBD1 (6 bases). The CDR3 loop spans 17 amino acids. The ends were cut back, 5 bases at V and 7 bases at J, with 21 bases in the middle. The CDR3 sequence is CASSRGKGGQGNSPLHF. The CDR3 bases are TGTGCCAGCAGTAGGGGGAAGGGGGGCCAAGGAAATTCACCCCTCCACTTT.

Turning to this clonotype: A much bigger clone sits one base away, suggesting this may be a read error. The genes are TRBV5-1 and TRBJ2-7, with 8 nucleotides matching TRBD2. Per the germline V gene, CDR1 is SGHRS and CDR2 is YFSETQ. This CDR3 spans 14 amino acids. The CDR3 sequence: CPSSSGTSIHEQYF. The CDR3 bases are TGCCCCAGCAGCTCCGGGACTAGTATCCACGAGCAGTACTTC.

The J gene is TRBJ2-4, the V gene TRBV7-2, with 12 bases matching TRBD2. CDR3 length: 16 residues. The J segment lost 1 base and the V segment lost 5 bases, leaving 3 bases of the junction unmatched. Germline assignment: CDR1 SGHTA and CDR2 FQGNSA. The CDR3 sequence: CASSASGGAAKNIQYF. CDR3 in DNA: TGTGCCAGCAGCGCTAGCGGGGGGGCCGCCAAAAACATTCAGTACTTC. The full variable domain, with the rest looked up from reference TRBV7-2 and TRBJ2-4, is GAGVSQSPSNKVTEKGKDVELRCDPISGHTALYWYRQSLGQGLEFLIYFQGNSAPDKSGLPSDRFSAERTGGSVSTLTIQRTQQEDSAVYLCASSASGGAAKNIQYFGAGTRLSVL.

This clonotype was observed once. This chain connects TRBV5-1 to TRBJ2-7, with TRBD2 identical over 9 bases. Per the germline V gene, CDR1 is SGHRS and CDR2 is YFSETQ. There are 16 residues in the CDR3. V dropped 2 bases and J dropped 4; count of bases not matched to a gene: 10. Here the CDR3 DNA reads TGCGCCAGCAGCTTAAGTAGCGGGAGCCAGGGTTACGAGCAGTACTTC. Translation: CASSLSSGSQGYEQYF.

The chain uses TRBV6-5 and TRBJ2-3; a weak D match, TRBD2 (5 bases). Germline V gene sequence: CDR1 MNHEY, CDR2 SVGAGI. The V gene lost 2 bases and the J gene lost 2 bases, with 8 bases spanning the gap. The CDR3 is 14 residues long. CDR3 region: CASSYGSFTDTQYF. The CDR3 DNA reads as TGTGCCAGCAGTTACGGGAGCTTCACAGATACGCAGTATTTT.

The chain couples TRBV4-2 to TRBJ2-5; 13 bases map to TRBD2. J lost 4 bases, V lost 3 bases, and 5 bases had no gene match. The CDR3 sequence is 16 residues long. Germline CDR1 and CDR2: LGHNA and YNFKEQ. CDR3 in DNA: TGTGCCAGCAGCCAGGGACTAGCGGGATACGGAGAGACCCAGTACTTC. It encodes CASSQGLAGYGETQYF.

This clonotype was seen ten or more times. The J gene is TRBJ2-1, the V gene TRBV13, with D unresolved. The CDR3 runs to 15 residues. The V gene's germline CDR1 is PRHDT and CDR2 FYEKMQ (reference sequence). V lost 4 bases and J 2 bases, leaving 12 bases between the germline ends. The CDR3: CASSSLLRTYNEQFF. The CDR3 DNA follows: TGTGCCAGCAGCTCCCTGCTGCGAACCTACAATGAGCAGTTCTTC.

In its sample, this clonotype was seen many times. This chain links TRBV27 with TRBJ2-5, with a weak D call TRBD2 (5 bases). Germline CDR1 and CDR2: MNHEY and SMNVEV (reference sequence). The CDR3 consists of 16 residues. The ends were cut back, 2 bases at V and 1 base at J, with 14 bases in the middle. In DNA, the CDR3 is TGTGCCAGCAGTTTAGGTCTGGGGAGTTTCCAAGAGACCCAGTACTTC. Its protein product is CASSLGLGSFQETQYF.

This clonotype was observed a few times. The V and J genes are TRBV5-4 and TRBJ2-7, with 10 nucleotides matching TRBD2. Germline V lookup: CDR1 SGHNT, CDR2 YYREEE (reference sequence). V shed 0 bases, J shed 5 bases, and the junction held 5 bases outside the gene matches. This CDR3 comprises 15 residues. In nucleotides, the CDR3 is TGTGCCAGCAGCTTGGCCATCAGCGGGAGGGACGAGCAGTACTTC. The encoded protein is CASSLAISGRDEQYF.

This clonotype has only a few counts. The CDR3 here is CASRSGQTNEKLFF. In DNA form, the CDR3 reads TGTGCCAGCAGATCGGGACAGACAAATGAAAAACTGTTTTTT. The chain is built from TRBV12-3 or TRBV12-4 and TRBJ1-4; 7 bases line up with TRBD1. This CDR3 is built from 14 residues. With 6 bases clipped from V and 5 bases from J, the junction kept 6 bases outside the gene matches.